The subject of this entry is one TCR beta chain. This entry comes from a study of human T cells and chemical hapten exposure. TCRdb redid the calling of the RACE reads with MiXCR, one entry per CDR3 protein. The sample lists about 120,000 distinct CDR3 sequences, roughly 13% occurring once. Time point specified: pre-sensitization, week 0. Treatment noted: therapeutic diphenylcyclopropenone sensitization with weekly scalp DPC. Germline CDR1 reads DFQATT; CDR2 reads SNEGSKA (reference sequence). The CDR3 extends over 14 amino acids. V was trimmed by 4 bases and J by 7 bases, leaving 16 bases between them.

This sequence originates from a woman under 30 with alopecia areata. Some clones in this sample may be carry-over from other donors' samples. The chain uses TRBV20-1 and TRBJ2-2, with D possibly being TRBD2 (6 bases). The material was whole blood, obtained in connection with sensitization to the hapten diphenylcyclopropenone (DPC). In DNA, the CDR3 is TGCAGTGCTATCTCCGGGGGATGGAGCGGGGAGCTGTTTTTT. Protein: CSAISGGWSGELFF.